The 24 T cell receptor beta chains given below trace back to one sample, sequenced in a study of metastatic and nonmetastatic thyroid tumors. TCRdb re-processed the PCR reads through MiXCR. The sample shows tens of thousands of clones, 15% to 20% of them seen only once. Every patient was untreated before thyroid surgery. The sequencing sample was made of blood. The receptors here all came from a male donor with papillary thyroid cancer or a benign thyroid nodule (not recorded which). Some clones in this sample may be carry-over from other donors' samples.

Of note for this clone: A much larger clone differs from this one at a single base, so this may be a read error. V usage is TRBV5-4 and J usage is TRBJ2-7; tentatively, D is TRBD2 (5 bases). Germline CDR1 SGHNT, CDR2 YYREEE (reference sequence). The CDR3 spans 14 residues. The CDR3 sequence is CASRTTADSYGQYF. CDR3 sequence (DNA): TGTGCCAGCAGGACCACGGCGGACTCCTACGGGCAGTACTTC.

In its sample, this clone was seen many times. The chain couples TRBV20-1 to TRBJ2-1; D is possibly TRBD1 (5 bases). Trimming removed 5 bases from V and 3 bases from J, with 17 bases in between. The CDR3 sequence is 15 residues long. Looked up from germline, CDR1 is DFQATT and CDR2 is SNEGSKA (reference sequence). The CDR3 protein is CSAQNQGLDYNEQFF. The CDR3 bases are TGCAGTGCTCAGAATCAGGGCCTCGACTACAATGAGCAGTTCTTC.

About this clone itself: This may stem from a read error, because a much larger clone lies one nucleotide away. J is TRBJ2-5 and V is TRBV7-9; D not certain. Germline V lookup: CDR1 SEHNR, CDR2 FQNEAQ (reference sequence). V lost 1 base and J lost 2, with 11 bases in between. The length of the CDR3 is 15 residues. The chain's CDR3 is CASSLGTWHQETQYF. CDR3 bases: TGTGCCAGCAGCTTAGGAACTTGGCATCAAGAGACCCAGTACTTC.

In this sample, this clone turned up many times. The chain combines TRBV6-1 with TRBJ1-6; D gene ambiguous. Germline V gene sequence: CDR1 MNHNS, CDR2 SASEGT. This CDR3 region has 15 residues. The V end lost 6 bases, the J end lost 7 bases, and 16 bases lay between the germline ends. In DNA, the CDR3 is TGTGCCAGCAGGGCTACCTTAATTAGGAATTCACCCCTCCACTTT. Its translation is CASRATLIRNSPLHF.

This clone was observed many times. This sequence joins TRBV20-1 and TRBJ2-3; D is undetermined. V was cut by 0 bases and J by 2 bases, with 3 bases left in between. Per the germline V gene, CDR1 is DFQATT and CDR2 is SNEGSKA (reference sequence). This CDR3 has 12 amino acids. CDR3 coding DNA: TGCAGTGCTAGAGAGTACACAGATACGCAGTATTTT. Amino acid sequence: CSAREYTDTQYF.

In this sample, this clone turned up many times. The rearrangement joins TRBV18 to TRBJ1-3, with TRBD1 as a possible D gene (6 bases). The CDR3 has 14 amino acids. CDR1 and CDR2 (germline): KGHSH, LQKENI. Trimming cost V 3 bases and J 4 bases, with 10 bases left between them. In DNA form, the CDR3 reads TGTGCCAGCTCACCCCCGGGACAAGGAAACACCATATATTTT. Encoded protein: CASSPPGQGNTIYF.

This clone was picked up many times. The chain links TRBV7-3 to TRBJ2-3; D may be TRBD1 (6 bases). The CDR3 consists of 16 residues. Germline CDR1 reads SGHTA; CDR2 reads FQGTGA. The V end was cut by 2 bases, the J end by 6 bases, with 18 bases between. The CDR3 here is CASSLGTRSFEDTQYF. CDR3 nucleotide sequence: TGTGCCAGCAGCTTAGGGACACGGAGTTTTGAGGATACGCAGTATTTT.

Ten or more counts support this clone. V usage is TRBV24-1 and J usage is TRBJ2-2; no firm D call. The germline CDR1 and CDR2 sequences are KGHDR and SFDVKD. The CDR3 runs 14 residues. The V and J ends lost 0 bases and 3 bases respectively, with 4 bases between them. As DNA, the CDR3 is TGTGCCACCAGTGATTTGCGGGACACCGGGGAGCTGTTTTTT. It translates to CATSDLRDTGELFF.

There are a few counts of this clone. Possible read error: a much larger clone is one base away. This chain uses TRBV19 with TRBJ2-3; weak D call: TRBD1 (6 bases). Germline V gene data show CDR1 as LNHDA and CDR2 as SQIVND (reference sequence). The CDR3 consists of 14 residues. Trimming cost V 7 bases and J 2 bases, with 13 bases left between them. The CDR3 DNA reads as TGTGCCAGTATTATTGGGGGCGACACAGATACGCAGTATTTT. It is translated as CASIIGGDTDTQYF.

This clone occurred many times. The CDR3 bases are TGCAGTGCTAGAGATCCTGAAGGGAGGCCAGATACGCAGTATTTT. Protein product: CSARDPEGRPDTQYF. This chain links TRBV20-1 with TRBJ2-3; perhaps TRBD2 as D (6 bases). Trimming cost V 0 bases and J 4 bases, with 14 bases left between them. The germline CDR1 and CDR2 sequences are DFQATT and SNEGSKA (reference sequence). The CDR3 is 15 amino acids.

In its sample, this clone was seen many times. A much larger clonotype is one base distant, so this may be a read error. In the same sample, other DNA sequences code for this CDR3. This sequence joins TRBV2 and TRBJ2-5, with D perhaps TRBD1 (6 bases). Germline CDR1 is SNHLY and CDR2 is FYNNEI. CDR3 length: 13 residues. V was pared by 8 bases and J by 1 base, with 11 bases between. The CDR3 is CASRRQVQETQYF. In DNA form, the CDR3 reads TGTGCCAGCCGACGACAGGTCCAAGAGACCCAGTACTTC.

This clone was recorded at least ten times. This chain joins TRBV12-3 or TRBV12-4 and TRBJ2-1, with 7 nucleotides matching TRBD1. V gave up 3 bases and J gave up 7 bases; unmatched junction bases: 12. The CDR3 length is 16 residues. In DNA form, the CDR3 reads TGTGCCAGCAGTTTTAATATAGGGGGCCTGCGGAATGAGCAGTTCTTC. Its protein product is CASSFNIGGLRNEQFF.

This clone occurred many times. This sequence joins TRBV24-1 and TRBJ2-2; D perhaps matches TRBD1 (5 bases). The germline V and J ends were trimmed by 2 bases and 2 bases, with 23 bases remaining between them. The CDR3 runs 20 residues. Per the germline V gene, CDR1 is KGHDR and CDR2 is SFDVKD. Written as DNA, the CDR3 is TGTGCCACCAGTGATTCATCAGTCGCAGGGTATATACCCAACACCGGGGAGCTGTTTTTT. It encodes CATSDSSVAGYIPNTGELFF.

As to this clone: A junction end diverges from the germline sequence, so it may reflect a read error. The chain joins TRBV20-1 to TRBJ1-1, with 8 bases aligning to TRBD1. In germline, CDR1 is DFQATT, CDR2 SNEGSKA (reference sequence). This CDR3 has 8 residues. CDR3 protein: CSLQGDPF. In DNA form, the CDR3 reads TGCAGTTTACAGGGGGACCCATTT.

This clone has a count of ten or more. This chain connects TRBV4-1 to TRBJ1-1; maybe TRBD1 (5 bases). Trimming left V 2 bases short and J 6 bases short, with 16 bases between. The CDR3 spans 15 residues. CDR1 is MGHRA, CDR2 YSYEKL, per germline. CDR3 sequence: CASSQPNGGIPEAFF. The CDR3 DNA reads as TGCGCCAGCAGCCAACCAAATGGGGGAATCCCTGAAGCTTTCTTT.

This clone was observed at least ten times. V is TRBV2 and J is TRBJ2-5, with TRBD2 matching 11 bases. With 7 bases clipped from V and 9 bases from J, the junction kept 7 bases outside the gene matches. Germline CDR1 reads SNHLY; CDR2 reads FYNNEI. The CDR3 has 13 residues. The CDR3 is CASTRSGRGAQYF. Here the CDR3 DNA reads TGTGCCAGCACCCGTAGCGGGAGGGGGGCCCAGTACTTC. The whole variable domain, remainder taken from reference TRBV2 and TRBJ2-5, is EPEVTQTPSHQVTQMGQEVILRCVPISNHLYFYWYRQILGQKVEFLVSFYNNEISEKSEIFDDQFSVERPDGSNFTLKIRSTKLEDSAMYFCASTRSGRGAQYFGPGTRLLVL.

This clone was counted many times. This chain joins TRBV5-4 and TRBJ2-1; 10 nucleotides align to TRBD1. The CDR3 contains 16 residues. With V trimmed by 5 bases and J by 2 bases, 7 bases remained unmatched. Germline CDR1 SGHNT, CDR2 YYREEE (reference sequence). CDR3 region: CASSSRDRGPYNEQFF. CDR3 coding DNA: TGTGCCAGCAGTAGCCGGGACAGGGGACCCTACAATGAGCAGTTCTTC.

The table lists this clone with many counts. This could be a read error, since a much larger clone is one nucleotide away. The chain combines TRBV28 with TRBJ2-7; 8 positions match TRBD2. The germline CDR1 and CDR2 sequences are MDHEN and SYDVKM. J gave up 7 bases and V 2 bases, and 10 bases lay outside the gene matches. This CDR3 is 15 amino acids long. The CDR3 reads CASSLPGLVSWEQYF. For the CDR3, the DNA is TGTGCCAGCAGTTTACCGGGACTAGTCTCTTGGGAGCAGTACTTC.

As to this clone: It may be a read error: a sequence one base away is much more abundant. The rearrangement uses TRBV4-2 and TRBJ1-1; 11 bases map to TRBD1. V was pared by 4 bases and J by 2 bases, with 9 bases of the junction left unmatched. Germline-derived CDR1 and CDR2 are LGHNA and YNFKEQ. The CDR3 runs 17 residues. CDR3 amino acids: CASSPPGQGEINTEAFF. CDR3 sequence (DNA): TGTGCCAGCAGCCCCCCGGGACAGGGGGAAATTAACACTGAAGCTTTCTTT.

This clone was detected ten times or more. The V gene is TRBV30, the J gene TRBJ1-5; the match to TRBD1 covers 10 bases. V was clipped by 1 base and J by 7 bases; unmatched bases: 4. CDR1 is GTSNPN, CDR2 SVGIG, per germline (reference sequence). The CDR3 consists of 14 residues. The CDR3 nucleotides read TGTGCCTGGAGTGGACAGGGGGCAGGACAGCCCCAGCATTTT. This codes for CAWSGQGAGQPQHF.

This clone occurred a few times. The chain employs TRBV10-2 and TRBJ2-7, with D maybe TRBD1 (5 bases). Between the trimmed V and J ends, which lost 1 base and 2 bases, there was a span of 9 bases. The length of the CDR3 is 14 residues. Germline loops: CDR1 WSHSY, CDR2 SAAADI. The CDR3 region is CASSEFQGPYEQYV. In nucleotides, the CDR3 is TGCGCCAGCAGTGAGTTTCAGGGTCCCTACGAGCAGTACGTC.

Remarks on this clone: Possible read error: a much larger clone is one base away. This sequence joins TRBV28 and TRBJ2-3, with 13 nucleotides matching TRBD2. This CDR3 is 18 amino acids long. The ends lost 5 bases at V and 5 bases at J; junction bases unmatched: 13. CDR1 is MDHEN and CDR2 is SYDVKM in the germline V gene. The CDR3 DNA reads TGTGCCAGCAGTCCCTGGGTACTAGCGGGAGGGTCAGAAGATACGCAGTATTTT. It encodes CASSPWVLAGGSEDTQYF.

This clone was seen many times. The CDR3 bases are TGTGCCACCAGCAGAGATGAAACAGGTTTGGGTGAGCAGTTCTTC. Translation: CATSRDETGLGEQFF. The V gene is TRBV15, the J gene TRBJ2-1; the D gene is possibly TRBD1 (5 bases). Germline loops: CDR1 LNHNV, CDR2 YYDKDF (reference sequence). CDR3 length: 15 residues. V lost 0 bases, J lost 9 bases, and 15 bases lay in between.

This clone has only a few counts. It may be a read error: a sequence one base away is much more abundant. This sample includes further DNA sequences coding for the same CDR3. The chain combines TRBV24-1 with TRBJ1-4; no reliable D call. CDR1 is KGHDR and CDR2 is SFDVKD in the germline V gene. This CDR3 is 15 amino acids long. V dropped 9 bases and J dropped 8 bases, with 21 bases sitting between them. The CDR3 region is CATSSGEATGEKLFF. In DNA form, the CDR3 reads TGTGCCACCTCCTCTGGGGAAGCAACGGGAGAAAAACTGTTTTTT.